These 19 T cell receptor beta chains originate from one sample sequenced in a study of vaccination and CD4 T cells after COVID-19. Oncomine TCR Beta short-read sequencing was applied to DNA from cultured CD4+ T cells. From the PCR reads, TCRdb called clonotypes with MiXCR, one entry per CDR3 protein. Here the sample spans more than 20,000 distinct CDR3 sequences, 41% being singletons. Time point: late sampling 161 to 241 days after vaccination in a few convalescent patients. Treatment of the sample: approximately nine-day PBMC culture with coronavirus spike peptide pools or control peptides (ViraFEST assay). For these receptors, no antigen is known. The material was CD4+ T cells from blood, cultured in vitro, obtained about 7 months after SARS-CoV-2 vaccination. These receptors were obtained from a human donor who had recovered from COVID-19.

The J gene is TRBJ2-1, the V gene TRBV7-9, with D tentatively TRBD2 (6 bases). V lost 1 base to trimming and J lost 10 bases, with 20 bases between them. Germline CDR1 reads SEHNR; CDR2 reads FQNEAQ (reference sequence). There are 16 residues in the CDR3. CDR3 DNA sequence: TGTGCCAGCAGCTTAGTCCCGGGACTTCCGCTGTGGGAGCAGTTCTTC. It specifies CASSLVPGLPLWEQFF. Filled out from reference TRBV7-9 and TRBJ2-1, the complete variable domain reads DTGVSQNPRHKITKRGQNVTFRCDPISEHNRLYWYRQTLGQGPEFLTYFQNEAQLEKSRLLSDRFSAERPKGSFSTLEIQRTEQGDSAMYLCASSLVPGLPLWEQFFGPGTRLTVL.

CDR3 DNA: TGTGCCAGCAGTTTATTACAGGGATACAATCAGCCCCAGCATTTT. Protein product: CASSLLQGYNQPQHF. The chain recombines TRBV28 with TRBJ1-5; D may be TRBD1 (6 bases). The CDR3 is 15 residues long. Germline CDR1 reads MDHEN; CDR2 reads SYDVKM. Trimming stripped 1 base from V and 3 bases from J, with 10 bases between.

This clonotype showed up just once. The V and J genes are TRBV6-1 and TRBJ2-7; the D gene is possibly TRBD2 (5 bases). The germline V gene encodes CDR1 MNHNS and CDR2 SASEGT. The V and J ends lost 8 bases and 2 bases respectively, with 16 bases between them. This CDR3 has 14 amino acids. In nucleotides, the CDR3 is TGTGCCAGCCGAAGGGAGACCAATACCTACGAGCAGTACTTC. It is translated as CASRRETNTYEQYF.

This clonotype has a handful of counts. The chain has TRBV20-1 and TRBJ2-3, with D perhaps TRBD2 (5 bases). The V gene's germline CDR1 is DFQATT and CDR2 SNEGSKA (reference sequence). The CDR3 has 13 amino acids. The germline V and J ends were trimmed by 6 bases and 4 bases, with 14 bases remaining between them. The CDR3: CSARPGMPDTQYF. Here the CDR3 DNA reads TGCAGTGCCCGACCGGGGATGCCAGATACGCAGTATTTT.

This chain links TRBV28 with TRBJ2-3, with unresolved D. Germline CDR1 MDHEN, CDR2 SYDVKM. V lost 6 bases and J 4 bases, leaving 8 bases between the germline ends. The CDR3 consists of 12 residues. The CDR3 region is CASRARADTQYF. In DNA, the CDR3 is TGTGCCAGCAGGGCACGTGCAGATACGCAGTATTTT.

The chain links TRBV19 to TRBJ2-5, with D possibly matching TRBD1 (6 bases). The V gene's germline CDR1 is LNHDA and CDR2 SQIVND (reference sequence). V was clipped by 7 bases and J by 4 bases, with 13 bases between them. The CDR3 spans 13 residues. Written as DNA, the CDR3 is TGTGCCAGTACGGCGGCCAGGGGAGAGACCCAGTACTTC. The encoded protein is CASTAARGETQYF. Based on the CDR3 plus reference TRBV19 and TRBJ2-5, the full variable domain is DGGITQSPKYLFRKEGQNVTLSCEQNLNHDAMYWYRQDPGQGLRLIYYSQIVNDFQKGDIAEGYSVSREKKESFPLTVTSAQKNPTAFYLCASTAARGETQYFGPGTRLLVL.

The V and J genes are TRBV20-1 and TRBJ2-1, with TRBD2 matching 14 bases. The V and J ends lost 6 bases and 7 bases, in that order; junction bases with no gene match: 5. The CDR3 extends over 14 amino acids. Per the germline V gene, CDR1 is DFQATT and CDR2 is SNEGSKA (reference sequence). CDR3 coding DNA: TGCAGTGCCCCAGGGACTAGCGGGAGTAATGAGCAGTTCTTC. This encodes CSAPGTSGSNEQFF.

The chain uses TRBV7-2 and TRBJ2-7; maybe TRBD2 (5 bases). The V gene's germline CDR1 is SGHTA and CDR2 FQGNSA. CDR3 length: 15 residues. Trimming left V 1 base short and J 2 bases short, with 12 bases between. Here the CDR3 DNA reads TGTGCCAGCAGCTTAGTAGGGAGTAGCCCCTACGAGCAGTACTTC. It specifies CASSLVGSSPYEQYF.

The chain couples TRBV6-5 to TRBJ2-1, with TRBD2 identical over 10 bases. CDR1 and CDR2 (germline): MNHEY, SVGAGI. The CDR3 contains 17 residues. V was clipped by 0 bases and J by 7 bases; unmatched bases: 9. The CDR3 nucleotides read TGTGCCAGCAGTTACTCTCTAGCGGGAGTCTCGGGAAATGAGCAGTTCTTC. Its protein product is CASSYSLAGVSGNEQFF.

There are a few counts of this clonotype. The chain carries TRBV7-3 and TRBJ2-3; 10 bases match TRBD2. V trimming: 2 bases; J trimming: 0 bases; junction bases outside the gene matches: 5. The CDR3 contains 17 residues. Germline V gene data show CDR1 as SGHTA and CDR2 as FQGTGA. CDR3 loop: CASSLRGLAASTDTQYF. As DNA, the CDR3 is TGTGCCAGCAGCTTACGTGGACTAGCGGCTAGCACAGATACGCAGTATTTT.

CDR3 in DNA: TGTGCCAGCAGCTTATACTACGAGCAGTACTTC. Its protein is CASSLYYEQYF. The J gene is TRBJ2-7, the V gene TRBV7-2; D ambiguous. The CDR3 length is 11 residues. Trimming removed 2 bases from V and 3 bases from J, with 2 bases in between. Per the germline V gene, CDR1 is SGHTA and CDR2 is FQGNSA. The full variable domain, with the rest looked up from reference TRBV7-2 and TRBJ2-7, is GAGVSQSPSNKVTEKGKDVELRCDPISGHTALYWYRQSLGQGLEFLIYFQGNSAPDKSGLPSDRFSAERTGGSVSTLTIQRTQQEDSAVYLCASSLYYEQYFGPGTRLTVT.

CDR3 nucleotides: TGCAGTGCTAGACAGGGAGTTGGTCAGCCCCAGCATTTT. It is translated as CSARQGVGQPQHF. The chain has TRBV20-1 and TRBJ1-5; D might be TRBD1 (5 bases). V was clipped by 2 bases and J by 6 bases, with 11 bases between them. CDR1 and CDR2 (germline): DFQATT, SNEGSKA (reference sequence). The CDR3 totals 13 residues.

This clonotype was seen a few times. The V and J genes are TRBV20-1 and TRBJ1-5; a possible D gene is TRBD1 (5 bases). Germline V gene data show CDR1 as DFQATT and CDR2 as SNEGSKA (reference sequence). Trimming took 6 bases from V and 2 from J, leaving 20 bases between them. CDR3 length equals 16 residues. The CDR3 reads CSARLGDWYGNQPQHF. The CDR3 nucleotides are TGCAGTGCCCGCCTGGGGGATTGGTATGGCAATCAGCCCCAGCATTTT.

The chain employs TRBV6-5 and TRBJ2-2; 7 positions match TRBD1. The V gene end was trimmed by 6 bases and the J gene end by 3 bases; junction bases not matched to a gene: 4. The CDR3 runs 14 residues. Germline CDR1 reads MNHEY; CDR2 reads SVGAGI. The CDR3 coding sequence is TGTGCCAGCAGATACGACAGGGACACCGGGGAGCTGTTTTTT. Its protein is CASRYDRDTGELFF.

V usage is TRBV2 and J usage is TRBJ2-7; possibly TRBD1 for D (5 bases). V lost 1 base, J lost 12 bases, and 10 bases lay in between. The length of the CDR3 is 11 residues. From germline, CDR1 is SNHLY and CDR2 FYNNEI. CDR3 region: CASSEEGSPYF. The CDR3 DNA sequence: TGTGCCAGCAGTGAAGAGGGGTCCCCGTACTTC.

This clonotype appeared a single time. The genes are TRBV28 and TRBJ1-2; D gene uncertain. CDR1 MDHEN and CDR2 SYDVKM come from the germline V gene. The V and J ends lost 5 bases and 6 bases respectively, with 10 bases between them. The CDR3 runs 12 residues. CDR3 amino acids: CASSPWFDGYTF. CDR3 nucleotide sequence: TGTGCCAGCAGTCCCTGGTTTGATGGCTACACCTTC.

Only a few counts were recorded for this clonotype. The chain is built from TRBV27 and TRBJ1-2; D call uncertain. This CDR3 contains 15 residues. The V gene's germline CDR1 is MNHEY and CDR2 SMNVEV (reference sequence). V was trimmed by 3 bases and J by 5 bases, leaving 16 bases between them. The CDR3 region is CASSFREGQTYGYTF. Written as DNA, the CDR3 is TGTGCCAGCAGTTTCCGCGAAGGGCAGACATATGGCTACACCTTC.

CDR3 nucleotides: TGTGCCAGCAGTTACCTGGCGGGAACCTACGAGCAGTACTTC. It translates to CASSYLAGTYEQYF. The chain carries TRBV6-2 or TRBV6-3 and TRBJ2-7, with D perhaps TRBD2 (6 bases). The V end was cut by 2 bases, the J end by 2 bases, with 10 bases between. The CDR3 has 14 amino acids. In germline, CDR1 is MNHEY, CDR2 SVGEGT.

There are a few counts of this clonotype. The V call is TRBV20-1, the J call TRBJ2-5; perhaps D is TRBD1 or TRBD2 (5 bases each). There are 13 residues in the CDR3. Germline V gene data show CDR1 as DFQATT and CDR2 as SNEGSKA (reference sequence). V was shortened by 3 bases and J by 3 bases, with 11 bases between the two germline ends. The CDR3 sequence is CSASGLGEETQYF. In DNA form, the CDR3 reads TGCAGTGCTAGTGGGTTGGGGGAAGAGACCCAGTACTTC.